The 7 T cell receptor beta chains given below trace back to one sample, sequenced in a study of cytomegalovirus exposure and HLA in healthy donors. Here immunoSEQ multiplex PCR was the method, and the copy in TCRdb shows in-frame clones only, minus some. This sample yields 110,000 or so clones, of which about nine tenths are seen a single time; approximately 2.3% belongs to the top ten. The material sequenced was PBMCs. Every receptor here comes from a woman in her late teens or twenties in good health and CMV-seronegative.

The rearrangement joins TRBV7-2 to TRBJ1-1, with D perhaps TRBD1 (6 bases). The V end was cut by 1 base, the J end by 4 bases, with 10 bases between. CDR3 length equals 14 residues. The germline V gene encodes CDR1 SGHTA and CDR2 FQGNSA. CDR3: CASSLGQVSTEAFF. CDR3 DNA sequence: TGTGCCAGCAGCTTAGGACAGGTTAGCACTGAAGCTTTCTTT.

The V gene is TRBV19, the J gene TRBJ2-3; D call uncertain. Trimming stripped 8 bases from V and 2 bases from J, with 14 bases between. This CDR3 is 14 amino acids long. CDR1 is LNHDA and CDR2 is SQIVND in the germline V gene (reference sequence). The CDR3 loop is CASASESNTDTQYF. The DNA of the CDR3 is TGTGCCAGTGCCTCGGAGTCCAACACAGATACGCAGTATTTT.

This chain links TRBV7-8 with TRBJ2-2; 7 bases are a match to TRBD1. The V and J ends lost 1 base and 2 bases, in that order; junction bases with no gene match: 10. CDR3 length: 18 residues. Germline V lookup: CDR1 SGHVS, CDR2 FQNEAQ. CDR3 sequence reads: CASSLDYPGQSNTGELFF. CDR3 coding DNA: TGTGCCAGCAGCTTAGACTACCCGGGACAGTCAAACACCGGGGAGCTGTTTTTT.

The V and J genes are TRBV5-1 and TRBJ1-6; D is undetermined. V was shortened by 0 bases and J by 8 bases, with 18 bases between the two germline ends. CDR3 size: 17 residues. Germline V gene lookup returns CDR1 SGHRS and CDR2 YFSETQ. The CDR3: CASSLAPQRTTDSPLHF. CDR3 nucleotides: TGCGCCAGCAGCTTGGCCCCCCAGAGAACGACTGATTCACCCCTCCACTTT.

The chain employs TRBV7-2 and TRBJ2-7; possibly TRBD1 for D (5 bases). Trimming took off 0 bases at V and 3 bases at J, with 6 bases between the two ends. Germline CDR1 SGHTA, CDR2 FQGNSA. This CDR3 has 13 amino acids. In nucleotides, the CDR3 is TGTGCCAGCAGCTTAGCAGGACACTACGAGCAGTACTTC. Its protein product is CASSLAGHYEQYF.

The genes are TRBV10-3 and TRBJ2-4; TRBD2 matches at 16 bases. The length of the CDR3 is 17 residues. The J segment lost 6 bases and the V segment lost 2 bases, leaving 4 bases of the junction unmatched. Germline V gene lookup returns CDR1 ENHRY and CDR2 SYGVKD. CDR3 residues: CAISEKGTSGGANIQYF. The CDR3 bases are TGTGCCATCAGTGAGAAGGGGACTAGCGGGGGGGCAAACATTCAGTACTTC.

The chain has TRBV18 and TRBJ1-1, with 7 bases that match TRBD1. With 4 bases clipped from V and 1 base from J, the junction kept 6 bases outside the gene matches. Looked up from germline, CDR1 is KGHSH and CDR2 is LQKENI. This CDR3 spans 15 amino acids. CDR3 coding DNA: TGTGCCAGCTCACTTAGAAACAGGGGGAACACTGAAGCTTTCTTT. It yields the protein CASSLRNRGNTEAFF.